This TCR beta chain was profiled in a study of cytomegalovirus exposure and HLA in healthy donors. Study observations and caveats: Listed as cytomegalovirus-associated were 150 or so TCR beta chains. Specific recognition of CMV antigens was confirmed in vitro for a few chains (all CMV-associated).

TCRdb's table, derived via immunoSEQ multiplex PCR, lists solely in-frame clones and lacks some. The sample gives about 200,000 clones, roughly 82% of which show up once; 13% is in the top ten. The junction had 4 bases not matched to a gene; V was cut back by 4 bases and J by 6 bases. CDR3 size: 13 residues. Germline V lookup: CDR1 LNHDA, CDR2 SQIVND (reference sequence). As regards this clone: The target antigen is unknown.

The sequencing sample was made of PBMCs. This rearrangement joins TRBV19 to TRBJ1-2; 8 bases are shared with TRBD1. The TCR comes from a woman in her twenties or thirties in good health and CMV-seropositive. CDR3 nucleotide sequence: TGTGCCAGTAGTAAGGACAGGGCTGATGGCTACACCTTC. Its translation is CASSKDRADGYTF.